Listed here are 14 T cell receptor beta chains from one sample, sequenced in a study. TCRdb keeps only in-frame clones here, not all; method: immunoSEQ multiplex PCR. The table records around 49,000 clones, 93% of them present only once. The specimen sequenced was PBMCs. The receptors were sampled from a man aged 40-50 years with rheumatoid arthritis.

The chain couples TRBV15 to TRBJ2-7; 8 bases map to TRBD1. Germline V CDR1 and CDR2: LNHNV, YYDKDF (reference sequence). V dropped 5 bases and J dropped 7; count of bases not matched to a gene: 10. The CDR3 consists of 14 residues. CDR3: CATSLRTGIREQYF. CDR3 nucleotides: TGTGCCACCAGCCTAAGGACAGGGATAAGGGAGCAGTACTTC.

V usage is TRBV28 and J usage is TRBJ2-5; D is perhaps TRBD2 (6 bases). Trimming removed 3 bases from V and 5 bases from J, with 13 bases in between. Germline lookup yields CDR1 MDHEN and CDR2 SYDVKM. This CDR3 has 14 residues. The CDR3 nucleotides read TGTGCCAGCAGTTTGGCGGGGAGCAGGGAGACCCAGTACTTC. It encodes CASSLAGSRETQYF.

The chain links TRBV10-1 to TRBJ2-5; D gene uncertain. The ends were cut back, 0 bases at V and 1 base at J, with 6 bases in the middle. The CDR3 runs 14 residues. Germline V CDR1 and CDR2: WNHNN, SYGVQD (reference sequence). The CDR3 bases are TGCGCCAGCAGTGAGTCGGGCACCCAAGAGACCCAGTACTTC. The encoded protein is CASSESGTQETQYF.

V and J are TRBV18 and TRBJ1-1, with TRBD1 as a possible D gene (5 bases). The ends were cut back, 2 bases at V and 7 bases at J, with 17 bases in the middle. The germline gives CDR1 KGHSH, CDR2 LQKENI. This CDR3 contains 15 residues. CDR3 residues: CASSPAGEGVGEAFF. CDR3 in DNA: TGTGCCAGCTCACCAGCAGGTGAAGGGGTGGGTGAAGCTTTCTTT.

V gene TRBV27 combines with J gene TRBJ2-7, with no clear D. Trimming shortened V by 3 bases and J by 4 bases, and 7 bases separated the two germline ends. This CDR3 contains 12 residues. In germline, CDR1 is MNHEY, CDR2 SMNVEV (reference sequence). CDR3 DNA: TGTGCCAGCAGTTTGGATCTTTACGAGCAGTACTTC. Translation gives CASSLDLYEQYF.

The V and J genes are TRBV28 and TRBJ1-5; TRBD1 matches at 7 bases. CDR3 size: 15 residues. Looked up from germline, CDR1 is MDHEN and CDR2 is SYDVKM. J gave up 5 bases and V 2 bases, and 6 bases lay outside the gene matches. The CDR3 here is CASSLLDRVDQPQHF. CDR3 in DNA: TGTGCCAGCAGTTTACTCGACAGGGTGGATCAGCCCCAGCATTTT.

A single count supports this clone. This rearrangement joins TRBV19 to TRBJ2-3; the match to TRBD2 covers 9 bases. The CDR3 loop spans 16 amino acids. The J segment lost 5 bases and the V segment lost 0 bases, leaving 6 bases of the junction unmatched. The germline CDR1 and CDR2 sequences are LNHDA and SQIVND (reference sequence). The CDR3 reads CASSIDALAGRDTQYF. The CDR3 nucleotides read TGTGCCAGTAGTATAGATGCGCTAGCGGGAAGAGATACGCAGTATTTT.

The chain uses TRBV28 and TRBJ1-5; D remains unclear. The CDR3 loop spans 15 amino acids. Germline loops: CDR1 MDHEN, CDR2 SYDVKM. The V and J ends lost 0 bases and 4 bases respectively, with 10 bases between them. The CDR3 protein is CASSLWSKVNQPQHF. In nucleotides, the CDR3 is TGTGCCAGCAGTTTATGGTCCAAGGTGAATCAGCCCCAGCATTTT.

J is TRBJ2-3 and V is TRBV6-4; D is undetermined. The germline V and J ends were trimmed by 5 bases and 2 bases, with 8 bases remaining between them. Germline CDR1 is MRHNA and CDR2 is SNTAGT. The CDR3 extends over 13 amino acids. CDR3 loop: CASSTGDTDTQYF. CDR3 DNA: TGTGCCAGCAGTACTGGGGACACAGATACGCAGTATTTT.

This clone was seen a single time. This chain uses TRBV30 with TRBJ2-7; TRBD1 or TRBD2 may be the D gene (6 bases each). This CDR3 is built from 12 residues. Germline values: CDR1 GTSNPN, CDR2 SVGIG (reference sequence). V was shortened by 0 bases and J by 6 bases, with 9 bases between the two germline ends. CDR3 sequence reads: CAWSVRGREQYF. The CDR3 nucleotides are TGTGCCTGGAGTGTACGGGGGCGCGAGCAGTACTTC.

The V and J genes are TRBV5-4 and TRBJ1-6; unclear D gene. CDR1 and CDR2 from the germline V gene are SGHNT and YYREEE (reference sequence). Trimming left V 0 bases short and J 9 bases short, with 4 bases between. This CDR3 region has 12 residues. The CDR3 loop is CASSLVGSPLHF. The CDR3 DNA is TGTGCCAGCAGCTTGGTAGGTTCACCCCTCCACTTT.

V and J are TRBV24-1 and TRBJ2-2; D possibly corresponds to TRBD2 (7 bases). CDR3 length: 19 residues. V was trimmed by 3 bases and J by 2 bases, leaving 21 bases between them. The V gene's germline CDR1 is KGHDR and CDR2 SFDVKD. This CDR3 reads CATSDIRPGGGGNTGELFF. For the CDR3, the DNA is TGTGCCACCAGTGATATTCGACCGGGGGGAGGGGGAAACACCGGGGAGCTGTTTTTT.

The V call is TRBV15, the J call TRBJ2-7, with D tentatively TRBD2 (5 bases). V shed 1 base and J shed 2 bases, with 12 bases lying between them. The germline V gene encodes CDR1 LNHNV and CDR2 YYDKDF (reference sequence). The CDR3 extends over 15 amino acids. The DNA for the CDR3 is TGTGCCACCAGCAGAGGAGGATTCGGGACCTACGAGCAGTACTTC. Translating gives CATSRGGFGTYEQYF.

In this sample, this clone turned up once. The CDR3 DNA follows: TGTGCCAGCAGCTTGGCCAAGGGCTCCTACGAGCAGTACTTC. It codes for CASSLAKGSYEQYF. The chain has TRBV5-5 and TRBJ2-7, with no clear D. The CDR3 has 14 amino acids. Germline V gene sequence: CDR1 SGHKS, CDR2 YYEKEE (reference sequence). With 0 bases removed from V and 0 bases from J, the gap between germline ends came to 7 bases.